This T cell receptor (beta chain) appears in the sequencing data of a study of siplizumab effects on memory and regulatory T cells. Study results and limitations: Left unconfirmed was the suppressive function of proliferating Tregs from siplizumab cultures. A significant reduction in alloreactive sequences traceable to unstimulated CD4+ memory cells was produced by siplizumab.

Concerning this clone: The antigen is undetermined.

Profiling relied on immunoSEQ multiplex PCR, and the TCRdb table lists in-frame clones only, not all of them. The sample contains more than 60,000 clones, 90% to 97% of which appear only once. Sequences were generated from unstimulated naive, memory, effector memory and TEMRA subsets in three donor pairs. This CDR3 has 17 residues. The germline V gene encodes CDR1 LGHNT and CDR2 FRNRAP. The source of this sequence is a human donor in good health. Sequencing used naive CD8+ T cells sorted from blood. The V gene is TRBV12-5, the J gene TRBJ2-5, with TRBD1 as a possible D gene (6 bases). The J call may be wrong; the DNA end is better matched by TRBJ2-7. CDR3 region: CASGLVTFGGVPYEQYF. The CDR3 DNA follows: TGTGCTAGTGGTTTGGTAACGTTTGGGGGCGTGCCCTACGAGCAGTACTTC.